The sample holds many counts of the clone carrying this TCR beta chain. Time point specified: healthy volunteer bleed at 2 weeks. Someone pulled total RNA out of unfractionated whole blood. TCRdb processed the RACE reads anew with MiXCR; each CDR3 protein has one entry. The table lists just over 90,000 distinct CDR3 sequences, about 10% of them singletons. From germline, CDR1 is SNHLY and CDR2 FYNNEI. This CDR3 region has 14 residues. The V end was cut by 6 bases, the J end by 0 bases, with 10 bases between. This specimen comes from a study of human T cells and chemical hapten exposure. This clonotype was obtained from a female donor in good health. Some clones in this sample may be carry-over from other donors' samples. This rearrangement joins TRBV2 to TRBJ2-3, with D tentatively TRBD1 (6 bases). The sample taken for sequencing was whole blood. The CDR3 here is CASRDSSSTDTQYF. The CDR3 coding sequence is TGTGCCAGCAGGGACAGCTCTAGCACAGATACGCAGTATTTT. The full variable domain, with the rest looked up from reference TRBV2 and TRBJ2-3, is EPEVTQTPSHQVTQMGQEVILRCVPISNHLYFYWYRQILGQKVEFLVSFYNNEISEKSEIFDDQFSVERPDGSNFTLKIRSTKLEDSAMYFCASRDSSSTDTQYFGPGTRLTVL.